This T cell receptor (beta chain) was documented in a study of regulatory T cells in long-lasting Graves disease. Germline CDR1 is MDHEN and CDR2 is SYDVKM. V lost 0 bases and J 5 bases, leaving 8 bases between the germline ends. The CDR3 contains 13 residues. HTBI primers from iRepertoire and Arm-PCR of CDR3 regions yielded the TCR beta libraries. TCRdb reprocessed the multiplex PCR reads via MiXCR and lists one record per CDR3 protein. This sample carries a few hundred thousand distinct CDR3 sequences, about 12% of them seen once, and the ten largest clones take approximately 20%. Regarding time point: newly diagnosed GD, antithyroid drugs for less than 3 months. There was RNA extracted from PBMCs, and the TCR library was made from it. The diagnosis of Graves' disease used American Thyroid Association guidelines. This clonotype was counted ten times or more. This sample was also put to use in a study of T cells in Graves' hyperthyroidism and ophthalmopathy.

The receptor was isolated from a woman under 30 with Graves disease. The chain uses TRBV28 and TRBJ2-7, with D unresolved. The starting material was peripheral blood mononuclear cells (PBMCs), obtained at new diagnosis, from a patient treated with antithyroid drugs. The CDR3 region has the DNA TGTGCCAGCAGTTTATGGAAGGGCAACGAGCAGTACTTC. Encoded protein: CASSLWKGNEQYF.